This T cell receptor beta chain was captured by sequencing in a study of vaccination effects on CD4 cells after COVID-19. Assay used: immunoSEQ multiplex PCR; TCRdb lists only in-frame clones, some missing. The table records around 30,000 clones, about 70% of them present only once. V shed 4 bases and J 0 bases; nucleotides not matched to a gene: 4. Germline V gene sequence: CDR1 SNHLY, CDR2 FYNNEI. This CDR3 contains 16 residues. Viral peptide pool expansion of antigen-specific CD4+ T cells preceded sequencing in the ViraFEST assay. Isolation of CD4+ T cells took place after 10 days of culture. Participants got two doses of BNT162b2 or mRNA-1273 vaccine. As to this clone: Its antigen remains unidentified.

The source is a human donor who received a COVID-19 vaccine. The J gene is TRBJ1-4, the V gene TRBV2; the match to TRBD1 covers 8 bases. This material consisted of CD4+ T cells from PBMCs cultured with HCoV-229E spike peptides, taken after COVID-19 vaccination. In nucleotides, the CDR3 is TGTGCCAGCAGTGCCAGGGGGCTTGCAACTAATGAAAAACTGTTTTTT. Encoded protein: CASSARGLATNEKLFF.